This T cell receptor beta chain was sequenced in a study of siplizumab effects on memory and regulatory T cells. Findings and limits, study-wide: Unstimulated subsets contained matches for only a minor fraction of alloreactive clones.

The CDR3 runs 13 residues. Germline V gene lookup returns CDR1 SGHTA and CDR2 FQGTGA. V was cut by 5 bases and J by 7 bases, with 11 bases left in between. As regards this clone: Its specificity is unknown.

The assay was immunoSEQ multiplex PCR, and TCRdb's table has in-frame clones only and misses some. The sample consists of some 62,000 clones, over 65% of them appearing once. Sample: memory CD4+ T cells sorted from blood. The chain has TRBV7-3 and TRBJ2-2; possibly TRBD1 for D (5 bases). This clonotype was sampled from a human donor in good health. CDR3 protein: CASSLGQGGELFF. The CDR3 DNA sequence: TGTGCCAGCAGCCTCGGGCAGGGCGGGGAGCTGTTTTTT.